This T cell receptor (beta chain) was documented in a study of CD8 T cells in Susac syndrome. Study findings and constraints: Only a relatively small number of individuals were included in the TCR sequencing and HLA analysis.

To note about this clonotype: Its antigen is still unknown.

The CDR3 has 13 amino acids. V was clipped by 5 bases and J by 5 bases, with 12 bases between them. The germline V gene has CDR1 LNHDA and CDR2 SQIVND (reference sequence). Reverse transcription of 0.5 to 1 ug RNA was performed with random hexamers. Across 54 Vbeta and 13 Jbeta, TCR beta CDR3 was amplified with immunoSEQ multiplex PCR. TCRdb called the immunoSEQ multiplex PCR reads again in MiXCR, with one record for every CDR3 protein. The table includes 150,000 or so distinct CDR3 sequences, 92% detected once. From blood CD8+ and CD4+ T cells, TCR beta sequences were generated. Purification of the CD8+ and CD4+ T cells relied on negative isolation, and TEMRA cells underwent FACS enrichment.

Sequencing was performed on CD4+ T cells from PBMCs. The chain links TRBV19 to TRBJ2-5; the D is unclear. The TCR sequence derives from a human donor in good health. The CDR3 here is CASSGTKWETQYF. The CDR3 DNA follows: TGTGCCAGTAGTGGTACTAAGTGGGAGACCCAGTACTTC.